The 16 T cell receptor beta chains below were found in one sample sequenced in a study of blood T cells in healthy people across ages. A sample-barcoded 5' primer and a J-beta primer mix were used in a second PCR of roughly 7 to 11 cycles. One entry per CDR3 protein results from TCRdb running MiXCR on the 5' RACE reads. The repertoire consists of some 1,500,000 distinct CDR3 sequences, with roughly 43% occurring once and the leading ten covering about 4%. The sequenced material came from blood. The source is a young woman in good health.

The V gene is TRBV6-2 or TRBV6-3, the J gene TRBJ2-7, with 8 bases aligning to TRBD2. This CDR3 is 20 amino acids long. CDR1 and CDR2 from the germline V gene are MNHEY and SVGEGT. J was trimmed by 5 bases and V by 4 bases; bases with no gene match: 25. The CDR3 region is CASSSQWTGEAGVVLHEQYF. CDR3 bases: TGTGCCAGCAGTTCCCAATGGACGGGGGAAGCGGGAGTTGTCCTCCACGAGCAGTACTTC.

J is TRBJ2-1 and V is TRBV6-6, with D perhaps TRBD2 (6 bases). This CDR3 contains 14 residues. The ends were cut back, 0 bases at V and 9 bases at J, with 12 bases in the middle. Germline V gene data show CDR1 as MNHNY and CDR2 as SVGAGI (reference sequence). The CDR3 reads CASSYSTGTREQFF. CDR3 DNA: TGTGCCAGCAGTTACTCAACCGGGACTCGTGAGCAGTTCTTC.

CDR3 amino acids: CASSPEGLVVQETQYF. In DNA form, the CDR3 reads TGTGCCAGCAGCCCTGAGGGACTAGTGGTTCAAGAGACCCAGTACTTC. This chain connects TRBV5-4 to TRBJ2-5, with 8 bases that match TRBD2. V gave up 4 bases and J gave up 2 bases; unmatched junction bases: 10. Germline V gives CDR1 SGHNT, CDR2 YYREEE (reference sequence). The CDR3 contains 16 residues.

This chain links TRBV29-1 with TRBJ2-3; 11 bases match TRBD2. Losses at the gene ends were 8 bases for V and 4 bases for J; bases not matched to a gene: 8. The CDR3 is 14 amino acids. In germline, CDR1 is SQVTM, CDR2 ANQGSEA. The CDR3 sequence is CSRSFSGRADTQYF. CDR3 DNA: TGCAGCAGATCATTTAGCGGGAGGGCAGATACGCAGTATTTT.

The chain joins TRBV29-1 to TRBJ1-1; D is unresolved. CDR1 and CDR2 (germline): SQVTM, ANQGSEA. The V end was cut by 4 bases, the J end by 0 bases, with 12 bases between. This CDR3 is 14 amino acids long. Here the CDR3 DNA reads TGCAGCGTTGTAGGACTCCTTTTGAACACTGAAGCTTTCTTT. Translation: CSVVGLLLNTEAFF. Full variable domain (outside the CDR3, taken from reference TRBV29-1 and TRBJ1-1): SAVISQKPSRDICQRGTSLTIQCQVDSQVTMMFWYRQQPGQSLTLIATANQGSEATYESGFVIDKFPISRPNLTFSTLTVSNMSPEDSSIYLCSVVGLLLNTEAFFGQGTRLTVV.

This sequence joins TRBV7-2 and TRBJ1-4; TRBD1 matches at 7 bases. CDR1 and CDR2 (germline): SGHTA, FQGNSA. Trimming at V came to 1 base and at J to 7 bases, leaving 6 bases not matched to a gene. The CDR3 covers 15 residues. The CDR3 loop is CASSLERTGGEKLFF. CDR3 nucleotides: TGTGCCAGCAGCTTAGAGCGGACAGGAGGTGAAAAACTGTTTTTT.

The chain is built from TRBV20-1 and TRBJ2-7; D call uncertain. The germline V gene encodes CDR1 DFQATT and CDR2 SNEGSKA (reference sequence). This CDR3 has 11 amino acids. The CDR3 coding sequence is TGCGGTACGGGTACCAGGTACGAGCAGTACTTC. Protein sequence: CGTGTRYEQYF.

This clonotype was recorded a few times. This sequence joins TRBV18 and TRBJ1-1, with a weak D call TRBD1 (5 bases). Between the trimmed V and J ends, which lost 1 base and 5 bases, there was a span of 11 bases. CDR1 KGHSH and CDR2 LQKENI come from the germline V gene. The length of the CDR3 is 14 residues. The CDR3 protein is CASSPQGRRTEAFF. CDR3 nucleotides: TGTGCCAGCTCACCACAGGGGCGCAGGACTGAAGCTTTCTTT.

This clonotype occurred a few times. The chain links TRBV20-1 to TRBJ1-1; possibly TRBD1 for D (5 bases). CDR1 is DFQATT, CDR2 SNEGSKA, per germline (reference sequence). Trimming stripped 5 bases from V and 5 bases from J, with 9 bases between. This CDR3 is built from 11 residues. DNA of the CDR3: TGCAGTGCTTTGGGGGAAACTGAAGCTTTCTTT. Its protein product is CSALGETEAFF.

There are a few counts of this clonotype. This chain joins TRBV28 and TRBJ1-5; D gene ambiguous. Trimming shortened V by 2 bases and J by 5 bases, and 22 bases separated the two germline ends. Germline CDR1 and CDR2: MDHEN and SYDVKM. CDR3 length: 18 residues. CDR3 region: CASSLSLVDLSGDQPQHF. CDR3 bases: TGTGCCAGCAGTTTAAGTTTGGTGGACCTTAGTGGCGATCAGCCCCAGCATTTT.

The chain uses TRBV5-1 and TRBJ2-4; unclear D gene. With the DNA end fitting TRBJ2-5 better, the J assignment may be wrong. CDR1 and CDR2 (germline): SGHRS, YFSETQ. The CDR3 covers 13 residues. The CDR3 is CASSRWAQETQYF. CDR3 bases: TGCGCCAGCAGCCGATGGGCCCAAGAGACCCAGTACTTC.

This clonotype was recorded a few times. The chain links TRBV5-1 to TRBJ2-5; 12 bases map to TRBD2. The germline gives CDR1 SGHRS, CDR2 YFSETQ. The CDR3 covers 18 residues. V lost 6 bases to trimming and J lost 1 base; unmatched junction nucleotides: 13. The CDR3, as DNA: TGCGCCAGCACCGAAGAACTAGCGGGGGGCCCCTTCCAAGAGACCCAGTACTTC. It codes for CASTEELAGGPFQETQYF.

The V call is TRBV28, the J call TRBJ2-7; D tentatively reads TRBD1 or TRBD2 (6 bases each). Germline values: CDR1 MDHEN, CDR2 SYDVKM. Trimming removed 6 bases from V and 7 bases from J, with 13 bases in between. There are 12 residues in the CDR3. CDR3 nucleotides: TGTGCCAGCAGCCAAACAGGGAGGGAGCAGTACTTC. This translates into CASSQTGREQYF.

This clonotype was counted only a few times. The rearrangement links TRBV7-2 to TRBJ2-5; D is ambiguous. The CDR3 has 15 amino acids. The ends were cut back, 6 bases at V and 2 bases at J, with 16 bases in the middle. The germline gives CDR1 SGHTA, CDR2 FQGNSA. The CDR3 loop is CASRKKTLAQETQYF. The CDR3 DNA sequence: TGTGCCAGCAGGAAAAAGACCCTCGCACAAGAGACCCAGTACTTC.

This clonotype showed up just a few times. This chain joins TRBV6-1 and TRBJ2-7; D not resolved. CDR1 and CDR2 from the germline V gene are MNHNS and SASEGT. The CDR3 contains 14 residues. V shed 0 bases and J shed 5 bases, with 11 bases lying between them. The chain's CDR3 is CASSEAFDWDEQYF. CDR3 sequence (DNA): TGTGCCAGCAGTGAAGCGTTCGACTGGGACGAGCAGTACTTC.

The chain couples TRBV27 to TRBJ2-3; D uncertain. The CDR3 is 13 amino acids. CDR1 MNHEY and CDR2 SMNVEV come from the germline V gene (reference sequence). Trimming removed 6 bases from V and 4 bases from J, with 11 bases in between. The CDR3 DNA reads as TGTGCCAGCAGCTCCAAGTACGCAGATACGCAGTATTTT. This translates into CASSSKYADTQYF.